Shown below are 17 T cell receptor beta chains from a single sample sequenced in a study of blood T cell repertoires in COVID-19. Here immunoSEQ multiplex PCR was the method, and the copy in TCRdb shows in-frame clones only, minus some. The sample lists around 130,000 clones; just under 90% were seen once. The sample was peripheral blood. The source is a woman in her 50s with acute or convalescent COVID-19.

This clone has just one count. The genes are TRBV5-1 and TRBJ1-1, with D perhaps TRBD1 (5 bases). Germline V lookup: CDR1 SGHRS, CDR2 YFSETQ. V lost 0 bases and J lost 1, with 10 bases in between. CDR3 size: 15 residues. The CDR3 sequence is CASSLDQGTNTEAFF. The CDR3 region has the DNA TGCGCCAGCAGCTTGGATCAGGGAACGAACACTGAAGCTTTCTTT.

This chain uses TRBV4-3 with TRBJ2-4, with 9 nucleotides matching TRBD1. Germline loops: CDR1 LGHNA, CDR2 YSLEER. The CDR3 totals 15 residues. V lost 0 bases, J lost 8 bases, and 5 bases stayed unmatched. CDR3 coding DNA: TGCGCCAGCAGCCAAGATCTAAGACAGGGGGACATTCAGTACTTC. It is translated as CASSQDLRQGDIQYF.

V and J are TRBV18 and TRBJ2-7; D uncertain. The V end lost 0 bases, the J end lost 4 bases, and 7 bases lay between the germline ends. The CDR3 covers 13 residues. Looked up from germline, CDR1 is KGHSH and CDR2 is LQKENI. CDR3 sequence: CASSPPTTYEQYF. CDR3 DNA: TGTGCCAGCTCACCACCGACAACATACGAGCAGTACTTC.

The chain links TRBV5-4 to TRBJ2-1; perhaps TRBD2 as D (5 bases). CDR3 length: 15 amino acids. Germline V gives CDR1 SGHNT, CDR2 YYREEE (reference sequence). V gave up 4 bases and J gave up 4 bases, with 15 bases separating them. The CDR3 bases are TGTGCCAGCAGCACAAGACTAATACAATACAATGAGCAGTTCTTC. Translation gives CASSTRLIQYNEQFF.

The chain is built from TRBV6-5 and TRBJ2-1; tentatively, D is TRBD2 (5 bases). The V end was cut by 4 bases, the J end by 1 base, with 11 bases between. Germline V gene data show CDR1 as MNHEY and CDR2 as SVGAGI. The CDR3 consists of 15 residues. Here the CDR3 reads CASSFLLGSYNEQFF. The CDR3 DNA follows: TGTGCCAGCAGTTTCCTACTAGGATCCTACAATGAGCAGTTCTTC.

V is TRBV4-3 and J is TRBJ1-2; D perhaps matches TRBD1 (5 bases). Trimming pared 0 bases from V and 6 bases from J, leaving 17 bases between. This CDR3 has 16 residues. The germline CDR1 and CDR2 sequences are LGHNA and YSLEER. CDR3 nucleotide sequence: TGCGCCAGCAGCCAAGAAACCCTGGCAGGGTCTCATGGCTACACCTTC. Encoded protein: CASSQETLAGSHGYTF.

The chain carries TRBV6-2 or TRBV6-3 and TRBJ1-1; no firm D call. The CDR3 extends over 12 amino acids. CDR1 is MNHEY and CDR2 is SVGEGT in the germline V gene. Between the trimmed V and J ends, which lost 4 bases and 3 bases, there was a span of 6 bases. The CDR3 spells CASSSPDTEAFF. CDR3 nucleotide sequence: TGTGCCAGCAGTTCCCCGGACACTGAAGCTTTCTTT.

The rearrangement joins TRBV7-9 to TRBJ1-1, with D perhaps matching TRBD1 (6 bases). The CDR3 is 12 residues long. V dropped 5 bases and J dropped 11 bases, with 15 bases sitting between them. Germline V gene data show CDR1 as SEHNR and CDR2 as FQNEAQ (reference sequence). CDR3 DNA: TGTGCCAGCAGCCTAGGGGAGGGGGTGGCTTTCTTT. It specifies CASSLGEGVAFF.

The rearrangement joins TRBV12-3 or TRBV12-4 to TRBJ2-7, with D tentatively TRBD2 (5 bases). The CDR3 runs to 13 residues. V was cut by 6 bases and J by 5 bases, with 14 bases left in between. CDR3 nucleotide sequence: TGTGCCAGCAGACCCGGACTGACGGACGAGCAGTACTTC. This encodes CASRPGLTDEQYF.

CDR3 sequence: CAWSLAGFTDTQYF. The DNA of the CDR3 is TGTGCCTGGAGTCTCGCGGGGTTCACAGATACGCAGTATTTT. The chain combines TRBV30 with TRBJ2-3; tentative D call: TRBD2 (6 bases). The CDR3 has 14 residues. The germline gives CDR1 GTSNPN, CDR2 SVGIG (reference sequence). V dropped 2 bases and J dropped 2 bases, with 11 bases sitting between them. Variable domain in full (rest from reference TRBV30 and TRBJ2-3): SQTIHQWPATLVQPVGSPLSLECTVEGTSNPNLYWYRQAAGRGLQLLFYSVGIGQISSEVPQNLSASRPQDRQFILSSKKLLLSDSGFYLCAWSLAGFTDTQYFGPGTRLTVL.

The CDR3 here is CASSLVENQPQHF. The CDR3 bases are TGTGCCAGCAGTTTAGTGGAGAATCAGCCCCAGCATTTT. The chain has TRBV12-3 or TRBV12-4 and TRBJ1-5; D uncertain. The CDR3 consists of 13 residues. Trimming pared 1 base from V and 4 bases from J, leaving 5 bases between.

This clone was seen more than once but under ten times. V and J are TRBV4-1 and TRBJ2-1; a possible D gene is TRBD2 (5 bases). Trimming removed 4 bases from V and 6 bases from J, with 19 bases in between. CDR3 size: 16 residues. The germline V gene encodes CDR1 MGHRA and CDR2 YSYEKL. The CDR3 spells CASSLFGSAGVNEQFF. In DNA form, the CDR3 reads TGCGCCAGCAGCCTCTTCGGGTCCGCCGGGGTCAATGAGCAGTTCTTC.

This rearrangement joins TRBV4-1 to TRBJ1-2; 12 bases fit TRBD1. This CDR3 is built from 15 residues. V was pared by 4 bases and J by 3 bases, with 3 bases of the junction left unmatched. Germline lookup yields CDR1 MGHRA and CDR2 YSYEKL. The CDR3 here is CASSPGQGADYGYTF. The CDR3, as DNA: TGCGCCAGCAGCCCGGGACAGGGGGCAGACTATGGCTACACCTTC.

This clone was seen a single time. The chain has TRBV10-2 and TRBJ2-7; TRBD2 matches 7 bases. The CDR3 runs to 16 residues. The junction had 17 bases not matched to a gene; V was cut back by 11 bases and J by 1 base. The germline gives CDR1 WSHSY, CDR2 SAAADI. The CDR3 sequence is CAGGGGRASGSYEQYF. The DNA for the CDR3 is TGCGCCGGTGGGGGAGGGAGAGCATCGGGGTCCTACGAGCAGTACTTC.

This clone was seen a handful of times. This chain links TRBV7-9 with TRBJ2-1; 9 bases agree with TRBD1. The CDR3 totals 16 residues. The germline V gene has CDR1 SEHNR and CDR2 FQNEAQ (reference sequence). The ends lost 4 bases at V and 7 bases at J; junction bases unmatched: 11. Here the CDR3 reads CASSSGTGMKGNEQFF. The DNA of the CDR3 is TGTGCCAGCAGCTCTGGGACAGGGATGAAGGGGAATGAGCAGTTCTTC.

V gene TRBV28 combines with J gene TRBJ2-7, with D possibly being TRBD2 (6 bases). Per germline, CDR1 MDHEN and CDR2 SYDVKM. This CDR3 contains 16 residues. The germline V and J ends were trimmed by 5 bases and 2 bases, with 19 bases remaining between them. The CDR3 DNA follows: TGTGCCAGCAGTATATCACCGGGACTCATTCCCTACGAGCAGTACTTC. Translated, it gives CASSISPGLIPYEQYF.

The CDR3, as DNA: TGTGCCAGCAGCTCCGGGACAGGGTGGAACATTCAGTACTTC. This gives the protein CASSSGTGWNIQYF. The chain joins TRBV7-9 to TRBJ2-4; 9 positions agree with TRBD1. Germline values: CDR1 SEHNR, CDR2 FQNEAQ (reference sequence). The CDR3 runs 14 residues. V shed 4 bases and J 7 bases; nucleotides not matched to a gene: 5.